The sequence of this T cell receptor beta chain was determined in a study of blood T cell repertoires in COVID-19. The overall study: Sites in the United States, Italy and Spain provided acute and convalescent COVID-19 samples. In each case, the material was cDNA or gDNA derived from T cells, B-cell-depleted T cells, or PBMCs.

Looked up from germline, CDR1 is LGHNT and CDR2 is FRNRAP. Germline trimming cut 9 bases from V and 0 bases from J; bases unmatched to any gene: 11. The CDR3 extends over 16 amino acids. Authors' processing steps: Quantification of nucleated cells was approximated via reference gene primer amplification. The data were produced by immunoSEQ multiplex PCR, yet TCRdb's version contains in-frame clones alone and is incomplete. D and trimming were read from the DNA, whereas the V and J calls and clone size are those reported in that table. The sample includes approximately 340,000 clones, around four fifths seen only once; the top ten take around 3%. The count of this clone is one.

The chain has TRBV12-5 and TRBJ1-3; 7 nucleotides align to TRBD1. The TCR was taken from a man younger than 45 with active or convalescent COVID-19. Sequencing was carried out using peripheral blood. This CDR3 reads CARGPGQPFSGNTIYF. The CDR3 nucleotides are TGTGCTAGGGGGCCGGGACAGCCATTCTCTGGAAACACCATATATTTT.